The clone carrying this T cell receptor beta chain was observed many times. The antigen is not known. MiXCR, applied by TCRdb to the reads, yields one record per CDR3 protein. The table shows about 900,000 distinct CDR3 sequences, with approximately 32% occurring only once. This sample was included in a study of T cell repertoires in cytomegalovirus infection. Study background: Epitope selection comprised recently identified HLA-C-restricted CMV epitopes and well-studied HLA-B-restricted CMV epitopes. Carrying CMV and the relevant HLA type showed in public TCR beta signatures. Study-level results: The ex vivo response showed dominance by HLA-C-restricted CMV-specific TCR beta clonotypes.

Trimming at V came to 8 bases and at J to 12 bases, leaving 18 bases not matched to a gene. CDR3 length: 15 amino acids. CDR1 and CDR2 from the germline V gene are SEHNR and FQNEAQ (reference sequence). The receptor was derived from a human donor in good health (CMV status not recorded). Some clones in this sample may be carry-over from other donors' samples. Sequences were derived from cultured CD8+ T cells from PBMCs, sampled from culture after CMV antigen stimulation. The rearrangement joins TRBV7-9 to TRBJ1-5; 8 bases are a match to TRBD1. This chain's CDR3 is CASGEDRADRNLQHF. CDR3 in DNA: TGTGCCAGCGGAGAGGACAGGGCCGATCGAAATCTCCAGCATTTT.